This passage covers 19 T cell receptor beta chains from one sample sequenced in a study of T cell responses to AZD1222 COVID-19 vaccine. Clones were sequenced by immunoSEQ multiplex PCR, and TCRdb holds only the in-frame ones, with some missing. The sample lists 95,000 to 150,000 clones; 70% to 90% were seen once. The source material was peripheral blood, sampled on day 0 of AZD1222 vaccination. The receptor source for this set is an adult in good health.

The chain carries TRBV6-6 and TRBJ1-1, with D perhaps TRBD1 (6 bases). The CDR3 has 16 amino acids. The ends were cut back, 6 bases at V and 0 bases at J, with 17 bases in the middle. Germline values: CDR1 MNHNY, CDR2 SVGAGI (reference sequence). This CDR3 reads CASSYRVGGMNTEAFF. Written as DNA, the CDR3 is TGTGCCAGCAGCTACAGGGTGGGGGGGATGAACACTGAAGCTTTCTTT.

J is TRBJ1-2 and V is TRBV6-2 or TRBV6-3; D is unresolved. Germline CDR1 reads MNHEY; CDR2 reads SVGEGT. This CDR3 is 11 amino acids long. V shed 2 bases and J shed 8 bases, with 6 bases lying between them. CDR3 coding DNA: TGTGCCAGCAGTTACGATAAAGGCTACACCTTC. Its protein product is CASSYDKGYTF.

The chain carries TRBV19 and TRBJ1-2; the D gene is possibly TRBD1 (6 bases). The CDR3 has 14 residues. V lost 6 bases and J lost 3, with 14 bases in between. Germline V gene sequence: CDR1 LNHDA, CDR2 SQIVND (reference sequence). This CDR3 reads CASRTQGYDYGYTF. Here the CDR3 DNA reads TGTGCCAGTAGAACACAGGGTTACGACTATGGCTACACCTTC. Full variable domain (remainder filled in from reference TRBV19 and TRBJ1-2): DGGITQSPKYLFRKEGQNVTLSCEQNLNHDAMYWYRQDPGQGLRLIYYSQIVNDFQKGDIAEGYSVSREKKESFPLTVTSAQKNPTAFYLCASRTQGYDYGYTFGSGTRLTVV.

This chain links TRBV12-3 or TRBV12-4 with TRBJ1-2; D possibly corresponds to TRBD1 (5 bases). With 6 bases removed from V and 6 bases from J, the gap between germline ends came to 14 bases. The CDR3 contains 13 residues. CDR3 loop: CASSPGRGHGYTF. The CDR3 bases are TGTGCCAGCAGCCCGGGTAGGGGCCATGGCTACACCTTC.

This chain uses TRBV6-6 with TRBJ1-1; no reliable D call. Trimming removed 2 bases at V and 10 bases at J, with 14 bases between. Germline-derived CDR1 and CDR2 are MNHNY and SVGAGI (reference sequence). The CDR3 spans 13 residues. The CDR3 nucleotides are TGTGCCAGCAGTTACGGCGGGAGAATGGGAGCTTTCTTT. It is translated as CASSYGGRMGAFF.

This sequence joins TRBV3-1 (or the pseudogene TRBV3-2) and TRBJ1-5, with D unresolved. Per the germline V gene, CDR1 is LGHDT and CDR2 is YNNKEL (reference sequence). This CDR3 spans 12 amino acids. The V gene lost 2 bases and the J gene lost 6 bases, with 5 bases spanning the gap. CDR3 sequence (DNA): TGTGCCAGCAGCCAACTGAGTCAGCCCCAGCATTTT. It yields the protein CASSQLSQPQHF.

The chain employs TRBV28 and TRBJ2-7, with D unresolved. Germline-derived CDR1 and CDR2 are MDHEN and SYDVKM. The V gene lost 2 bases and the J gene lost 6 bases, with 14 bases spanning the gap. This CDR3 contains 14 residues. CDR3 in DNA: TGTGCCAGCAGTTTAACACAGCTCCGAGGCGAGCAGTACTTC. Translating gives CASSLTQLRGEQYF.

The chain uses TRBV6-5 and TRBJ1-2; TRBD1 matches 8 bases. The CDR3 contains 13 residues. J was trimmed by 2 bases and V by 6 bases; bases with no gene match: 2. The germline gives CDR1 MNHEY, CDR2 SVGAGI. CDR3 sequence: CASRGTGNYGYTF. CDR3 nucleotides: TGTGCCAGCAGAGGGACAGGCAACTATGGCTACACCTTC.

CDR3 residues: CASSFQENEKLFF. CDR3 nucleotide sequence: TGTGCCAGCAGTTTTCAGGAAAATGAAAAACTGTTTTTT. This chain connects TRBV6-5 to TRBJ1-4; D unresolved. The V gene's germline CDR1 is MNHEY and CDR2 SVGAGI. This CDR3 comprises 13 residues. V lost 4 bases, J lost 5 bases, and 8 bases lay in between.

The J gene is TRBJ2-1, the V gene TRBV2, with D tentatively TRBD1 (6 bases). The CDR3 contains 15 residues. The V gene lost 4 bases and the J gene lost 6 bases, with 16 bases spanning the gap. Germline CDR1 reads SNHLY; CDR2 reads FYNNEI. The CDR3 protein is CASSAAGVASNEQFF. CDR3 DNA: TGTGCCAGCAGTGCCGCAGGGGTAGCCTCCAATGAGCAGTTCTTC.

In its sample, this clone was seen once. V usage is TRBV5-6 and J usage is TRBJ1-1, with D maybe TRBD1 (6 bases). Germline CDR1 and CDR2: SGHDT and YYEEEE. With 4 bases removed from V and 6 bases from J, the gap between germline ends came to 10 bases. The CDR3 covers 12 residues. The CDR3 loop reads CASSKQGPEAFF. CDR3 bases: TGTGCCAGCAGCAAACAGGGCCCTGAAGCTTTCTTT.

The rearrangement links TRBV19 to TRBJ1-1, with 10 positions matching TRBD1. Germline CDR1 LNHDA, CDR2 SQIVND (reference sequence). The CDR3 has 14 residues. V lost 6 bases and J lost 11; bases outside the gene matches: 12. CDR3 sequence: CASSTPGQGRGAFF. Written as DNA, the CDR3 is TGTGCCAGTAGCACACCGGGACAGGGGAGAGGGGCTTTCTTT.

The chain is built from TRBV28 and TRBJ2-7, with D possibly being TRBD1 (6 bases). Trimming removed 1 base at V and 3 bases at J, with 10 bases between. The CDR3 covers 14 residues. Germline values: CDR1 MDHEN, CDR2 SYDVKM. DNA of the CDR3: TGTGCCAGCAGTTTATCCAGGGGCAACTACGAGCAGTACTTC. It specifies CASSLSRGNYEQYF.

The chain recombines TRBV5-1 with TRBJ2-5, with D perhaps matching TRBD2 (6 bases). V was clipped by 4 bases and J by 3 bases, with 10 bases between them. The germline gives CDR1 SGHRS, CDR2 YFSETQ. The length of the CDR3 is 13 residues. The CDR3, as DNA: TGCGCCAGCAGCCCCGGAGGGGAAGAGACCCAGTACTTC. Translation gives CASSPGGEETQYF.

Comment on this clone: This same CDR3 is encoded by further DNA sequences in the sample. The genes are TRBV9 and TRBJ2-7; 9 nucleotides agree with TRBD2. The CDR3 sequence is 14 residues long. J lost 1 base, V lost 3 bases, and 2 bases had no gene match. Germline lookup yields CDR1 SGDLS and CDR2 YYNGEE. For the CDR3, the DNA is TGTGCCAGCAGCGCTAGCGGGACGTCCTACGAGCAGTACTTC. Its translation: CASSASGTSYEQYF.

This clone was counted once. The rearrangement links TRBV10-3 to TRBJ1-1; possible D gene TRBD1, 5 bases. CDR1 and CDR2 from the germline V gene are ENHRY and SYGVKD. Trimming took 9 bases from V and 0 from J, leaving 14 bases between them. The CDR3 covers 14 residues. This chain's CDR3 is CAILGQGMNTEAFF. The DNA for the CDR3 is TGTGCCATTTTGGGGCAGGGCATGAACACTGAAGCTTTCTTT.

This clone was detected only once. This rearrangement joins TRBV29-1 to TRBJ1-2, with unresolved D. There are 11 residues in the CDR3. CDR1 and CDR2 (germline): SQVTM, ANQGSEA. With 4 bases removed from V and 3 bases from J, the gap between germline ends came to 6 bases. The CDR3 region has the DNA TGCAGCGTTGCCCAGGACTATGGCTACACCTTC. The encoded protein is CSVAQDYGYTF.

The rearrangement joins TRBV6-5 to TRBJ1-4; no clear D gene. The V end was cut by 2 bases, the J end by 0 bases, with 4 bases between. This CDR3 is built from 14 residues. The germline gives CDR1 MNHEY, CDR2 SVGAGI. In DNA, the CDR3 is TGTGCCAGCAGTTACGGAGCAACTAATGAAAAACTGTTTTTT. This gives the protein CASSYGATNEKLFF.

The J gene is TRBJ1-5, the V gene TRBV19; D is unclear. Germline assignment: CDR1 LNHDA and CDR2 SQIVND (reference sequence). The CDR3 is made up of 15 amino acids. V was clipped by 0 bases and J by 1 base, with 7 bases between them. The CDR3 is CASSIDGLSNQPQHF. CDR3 sequence (DNA): TGTGCCAGTAGTATAGACGGACTGAGCAATCAGCCCCAGCATTTT. The entire variable domain, with the rest obtained from reference TRBV19 and TRBJ1-5, is as follows: DGGITQSPKYLFRKEGQNVTLSCEQNLNHDAMYWYRQDPGQGLRLIYYSQIVNDFQKGDIAEGYSVSREKKESFPLTVTSAQKNPTAFYLCASSIDGLSNQPQHFGDGTRLSIL.